Detailed here is one TCR beta chain. This clone was seen a few times. No antigen is known for it. No per-base quality is available; no much larger clone lies one base away. The sample originates from a study of technical replicates of blood from a few donors (dated by TCRdb to 2016 to 2017). Inclusive of the bounding cysteine and phenylalanine, the CDR3 is 14 residues long. The DNA shown is the 42-base CDR3, in frame from base 1. Germline trimming: 8 bases from V, 2 bases from J; junction bases outside gene matches: 8. According to the germline V gene (reference sequence), CDR1 reads LNHDA and CDR2 reads SQIVND. Libraries came from the immunoSEQ multiplex PCR assay. What TCRdb holds here is the immuneACCESS table cut down to in-frame rearrangements. Part of the clones is not present; checked against another copy, under half of the missing clones reflect an unresolved V gene, and the others are unexplained. This sample has roughly 14,000 clones in its table, and less than 90% of those were observed once. About an eighth of the sample lies in the top ten.

This receptor chain uses TRBV19 and TRBJ1-2; 7 junctional bases match TRBD1. This TCR derives from a human donor in good health. Sample: PBMCs. The DNA sequence reads TGTGCCAGTGTAACAGGGGCGCCAAACTATGGCTACACCTTC. Protein translation: CASVTGAPNYGYTF.